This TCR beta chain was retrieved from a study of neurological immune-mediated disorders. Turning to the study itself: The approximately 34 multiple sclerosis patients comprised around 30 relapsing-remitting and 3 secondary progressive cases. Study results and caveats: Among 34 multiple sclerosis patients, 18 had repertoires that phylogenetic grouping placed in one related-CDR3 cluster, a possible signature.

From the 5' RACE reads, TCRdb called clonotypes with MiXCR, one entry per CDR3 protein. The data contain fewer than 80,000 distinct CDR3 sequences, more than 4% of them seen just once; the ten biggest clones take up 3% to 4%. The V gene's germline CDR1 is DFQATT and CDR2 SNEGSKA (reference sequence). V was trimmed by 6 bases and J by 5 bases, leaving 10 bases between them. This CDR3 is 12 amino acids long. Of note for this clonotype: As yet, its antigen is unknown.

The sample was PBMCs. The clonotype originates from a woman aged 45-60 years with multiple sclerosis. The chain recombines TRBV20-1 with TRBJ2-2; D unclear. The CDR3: CSASHVTGELFF. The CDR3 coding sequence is TGCAGTGCCTCCCATGTTACCGGGGAGCTGTTTTTT.